This T cell receptor (beta chain) was recovered during a study of preoperative IRX-2 immunotherapy in early breast cancer (dated by TCRdb to between 2018 and 2020). Libraries were prepared through the immunoSEQ multiplex PCR assay. Here the immuneACCESS table is served through TCRdb, limited to in-frame sequences with V and J called. Missing clones are a known gap in these copies; in checked studies unresolved V genes cover under half, and the rest lacks a known reason. The sample table records about 98,000 clones; 86% of these occur just once. Of the sample, about 1.9% falls within the top ten clones. Per the publication, the treatment or condition label means: preoperative locoregional IRX-2 cytokine immunotherapy. The samples were obtained from a phase Ib study in which preoperative, locoregional IRX-2 cytokine immunotherapy intended to prime immune responses was tested. Before surgery, IRX-2 was given to the donors, who were patients with early-stage breast cancer.

With regard to this clone: Its antigen has not been determined. No clone much larger than this one lies a single base away; base qualities are absent.

From a lookup of the germline V gene (reference sequence), CDR1 and CDR2 are GTSNPN and SVGIG. Inclusive of the bounding cysteine and phenylalanine, the CDR3 is 16 residues long. Kept here is only the CDR3 DNA, which spans 48 bases and is read in frame from base 1. The V and J ends are trimmed by 1 base and 0 bases, leaving 15 bases between them. The V and J genes are TRBV30 and TRBJ2-5, and possibly TRBD2, on 7 matching bases. The sequences come from tumor tissue, collected after IRX-2 immunotherapy. This sequence was found in a human donor with breast cancer. In nucleotide form, the sequence is TGTGCCTGGAGTGGCGACGGGGGGCTTTACCAAGAGACCCAGTACTTC. Translated, this gives CAWSGDGGLYQETQYF.